The 10 T cell receptor beta chains reported below all come from one sample, sequenced in a study of shared clonotypes between healthy human individuals. Sequenced by immunoSEQ multiplex PCR; TCRdb stores in-frame clones only, minus some. There are 1.5 million to 2.5 million clones in the sample; about 95% occur only once, and 1.2% lies in the top ten. As defined, naive CD8 cells were CD45RO-negative and positively selected for CCR7, with terminally differentiated effector memory CD45RA+ cells excluded. Sequenced input: naive CD8+ T cells sorted from blood. The origin of the receptors is a man aged 18-30 years in good health.

The chain uses TRBV10-2 and TRBJ2-5; D unresolved. Deletions cut 2 bases from V and 5 bases from J, with 6 bases between. The CDR3 length is 12 residues. CDR1 is WSHSY and CDR2 is SAAADI in the germline V gene. This CDR3 reads CASSEAYETQYF. CDR3 coding DNA: TGCGCCAGCAGTGAGGCCTACGAGACCCAGTACTTC.

Only one count was recorded for this clone. J is TRBJ2-4 and V is TRBV19; a possible D gene is TRBD2 (6 bases). Trimming pared 3 bases from V and 5 bases from J, leaving 8 bases between. The length of the CDR3 is 13 residues. From germline, CDR1 is LNHDA and CDR2 SQIVND (reference sequence). CDR3 sequence: CASSMGGENIQYF. In DNA form, the CDR3 reads TGTGCCAGTAGTATGGGCGGGGAAAACATTCAGTACTTC.

The rearrangement uses TRBV7-9 and TRBJ2-7; D remains ambiguous. Deletions cut 5 bases from V and 2 bases from J, with 13 bases between. Germline lookup yields CDR1 SEHNR and CDR2 FQNEAQ (reference sequence). This CDR3 has 14 amino acids. CDR3 in amino acids: CASSPEAPAYEQYF. The CDR3 nucleotides are TGTGCCAGCAGCCCCGAGGCGCCAGCCTACGAGCAGTACTTC.

This chain uses TRBV7-9 with TRBJ2-1; D is possibly TRBD2 (6 bases). This CDR3 is 11 amino acids long. V was trimmed by 0 bases and J by 14 bases, leaving 8 bases between them. Germline CDR1 is SEHNR and CDR2 is FQNEAQ (reference sequence). In DNA form, the CDR3 reads TGTGCCAGCAGCTTAGCCGGGGGAAAGTTCTTC. The encoded protein is CASSLAGGKFF.

This chain links TRBV9 with TRBJ2-7; the match to TRBD1 covers 7 bases. The V and J ends lost 0 bases and 3 bases, in that order; junction bases with no gene match: 6. There are 15 residues in the CDR3. From germline, CDR1 is SGDLS and CDR2 YYNGEE. The CDR3 region is CASSVAPTGRYEQYF. The CDR3 region has the DNA TGTGCCAGCAGCGTAGCCCCGACAGGGCGCTACGAGCAGTACTTC.

The V call is TRBV7-9, the J call TRBJ2-3; no reliable D call. V was clipped by 1 base and J by 0 bases, with 8 bases between them. The CDR3 is made up of 15 amino acids. From germline, CDR1 is SEHNR and CDR2 FQNEAQ (reference sequence). DNA for the CDR3: TGTGCCAGCAGCTTAGGCAGTACTAGCACAGATACGCAGTATTTT. Translated, it gives CASSLGSTSTDTQYF.

The genes are TRBV29-1 and TRBJ1-2; 8 nucleotides agree with TRBD1. Germline V lookup: CDR1 SQVTM, CDR2 ANQGSEA. This CDR3 region has 17 residues. The junction had 23 bases not matched to a gene; V was cut back by 6 bases and J by 8 bases. The CDR3 region is CSVPNPLPSGQAEGYTF. Here the CDR3 DNA reads TGCAGCGTCCCGAACCCCCTCCCTTCGGGACAGGCGGAGGGCTACACCTTC.

The chain is built from TRBV4-3 and TRBJ2-4; no definite D call. Per germline, CDR1 LGHNA and CDR2 YSLEER. The CDR3 contains 13 residues. Trimming removed 0 bases from V and 5 bases from J, with 5 bases in between. The CDR3 coding sequence is TGCGCCAGCAGCCAAGACTCCGAAAACATTCAGTACTTC. Its translation: CASSQDSENIQYF.

The gene calls are TRBV9 and TRBJ2-3; 8 bases agree with TRBD2. The V gene's germline CDR1 is SGDLS and CDR2 YYNGEE. V shed 5 bases and J 1 base; nucleotides not matched to a gene: 6. The CDR3 has 15 amino acids. CDR3 in amino acids: CASSERGLGTDTQYF. The CDR3 DNA follows: TGTGCCAGCAGTGAGCGGGGGTTGGGCACAGATACGCAGTATTTT.

The V gene is TRBV29-1, the J gene TRBJ2-3; D gene unclear. V shed 6 bases and J shed 0 bases, with 16 bases lying between them. This CDR3 contains 15 residues. The germline gives CDR1 SQVTM, CDR2 ANQGSEA. Here the CDR3 DNA reads TGCAGCGTCCCCCTCGCCGGAGCTAGCACAGATACGCAGTATTTT. Translating gives CSVPLAGASTDTQYF.